Each of the 12 T cell receptor beta chains below was sequenced from the same sample in a study of shared clonotypes between healthy human individuals (dated by TCRdb to 2020 to 2022). For the CD8 naive samples, CD45RO-negative cells were positively selected for CCR7, yielding a CD45RA+CCR7+ population from which TemRA cells were excluded. Library preparation was by the immunoSEQ multiplex PCR assay. This immuneACCESS table, as held by TCRdb, lists in-frame sequences with V and J called but not all clones. Of the missing ones, under half trace to an unresolved V gene in checked studies; the others have no known cause. The sample table shows about 2.1 million clones, and approximately 92% are seen once. The ten largest clones take up around 1.8% of the sample. Sequencing was done on a sample of naive CD8+ T cells from PBMCs. According to the study, the label for this sample's cell subset or site signals: CD45RA+CCR7+. These receptors originate from a man aged 18 to 30 in good health. Some clones in this sample may be carry-over from other donors' samples.

The chain joins TRBV6-4 to TRBJ2-2; a weak D match, TRBD1 (5 bases). From germline, CDR1 is MRHNA and CDR2 SNTAGT. CDR3 length equals 13 residues. The CDR3 region has the DNA TGTGCAGTGCGGACACCGAACACCGGGGAGCTGTTTTTT. It yields the protein CAVRTPNTGELFF.

The chain employs TRBV4-2 and TRBJ1-1, with D unclear. CDR1 is LGHNA and CDR2 is YNFKEQ in the germline V gene. V was trimmed by 0 bases and J by 3 bases, leaving 20 bases between them. The CDR3 length is 18 residues. DNA for the CDR3: TGTGCCAGCAGCCAAGACAAACCGGGCCTCTGGGAGGACACTGAAGCTTTCTTT. This translates into CASSQDKPGLWEDTEAFF.

The V call is TRBV19, the J call TRBJ2-7; D is ambiguous. Germline lookup yields CDR1 LNHDA and CDR2 SQIVND (reference sequence). With 4 bases removed from V and 7 bases from J, the gap between germline ends came to 8 bases. This CDR3 region has 11 residues. The CDR3 DNA reads TGTGCCAGTAGTAGCGGTTGGGAGCAGTACTTC. Translated: CASSSGWEQYF.

In the case of this clone: The identical CDR3 is also encoded by other nucleotide sequences in the sample. The rearrangement uses TRBV27 and TRBJ2-2, with a weak D call TRBD2 (5 bases). Germline V gene sequence: CDR1 MNHEY, CDR2 SMNVEV (reference sequence). Trimming took 2 bases from V and 5 from J, leaving 6 bases between them. The CDR3 sequence is 13 residues long. CDR3 nucleotides: TGTGCCAGCAGTTTAAGCGGAACCGGGGAGCTGTTTTTT. Amino acids: CASSLSGTGELFF.

The V and J genes are TRBV5-6 and TRBJ2-1, with 7 nucleotides matching TRBD1. Germline V gene data show CDR1 as SGHDT and CDR2 as YYEEEE. The length of the CDR3 is 17 residues. V gave up 0 bases and J gave up 8 bases; unmatched junction bases: 14. In DNA form, the CDR3 reads TGTGCCAGCAGCTTGGGAGGCTCGAGGGGGCACCACGATGAGCAGTTCTTC. It translates to CASSLGGSRGHHDEQFF.

The genes are TRBV7-3 and TRBJ2-3; 7 nucleotides match TRBD2. Germline V CDR1 and CDR2: SGHTA, FQGTGA. The CDR3 length is 15 residues. J lost 2 bases, V lost 4 bases, and 6 bases had no gene match. CDR3 region: CASSSASGYTDTQYF. CDR3 nucleotide sequence: TGTGCCAGCAGCTCAGCTAGCGGCTACACAGATACGCAGTATTTT. The full variable domain, with the rest looked up from reference TRBV7-3 and TRBJ2-3, is GAGVSQTPSNKVTEKGKYVELRCDPISGHTALYWYRQSLGQGPEFLIYFQGTGAADDSGLPNDRFFAVRPEGSVSTLKIQRTERGDSAVYLCASSSASGYTDTQYFGPGTRLTVL.

This chain joins TRBV20-1 and TRBJ2-1; unclear D gene. Germline loops: CDR1 DFQATT, CDR2 SNEGSKA (reference sequence). V was clipped by 5 bases and J by 12 bases, with 11 bases between them. The CDR3 has 10 amino acids. The CDR3 region has the DNA TGCAGTGCTTTCCCCATGCGGCAGTTCTTC. It codes for CSAFPMRQFF.

This chain links TRBV30 with TRBJ2-1; D may be TRBD2 (5 bases). V shed 0 bases and J shed 2 bases, with 14 bases lying between them. This CDR3 spans 16 amino acids. Germline lookup yields CDR1 GTSNPN and CDR2 SVGIG (reference sequence). The CDR3 DNA follows: TGTGCCTGGAGTGTGAGGGCAGCGATCCCCTACAATGAGCAGTTCTTC. This sequence encodes CAWSVRAAIPYNEQFF.

The V gene is TRBV4-1, the J gene TRBJ2-7, with 12 bases that match TRBD2. The CDR3 is 19 residues long. Trimming at V came to 0 bases and at J to 2 bases, leaving 11 bases not matched to a gene. The germline V gene encodes CDR1 MGHRA and CDR2 YSYEKL. CDR3 coding DNA: TGCGCCAGCAGCCAAGATGCACTAGCGGGAGGATTAGCTACCTACGAGCAGTACTTC. Translating it yields CASSQDALAGGLATYEQYF.

This rearrangement joins TRBV5-8 to TRBJ2-1; weak D call: TRBD2 (6 bases). CDR1 and CDR2 (germline): SGHTS, YDEGEE. V lost 10 bases to trimming and J lost 2 bases, with 10 bases between them. The CDR3 totals 12 residues. The CDR3 nucleotides are TGTGCCGGGTTAGCGGCCTACAATGAGCAGTTCTTC. Translation gives CAGLAAYNEQFF.

This clone was observed a handful of times. The CDR3 sequence: CASSVEGAGGYTF. CDR3 in DNA: TGTGCCAGCAGTGTTGAGGGGGCCGGTGGCTACACCTTC. The rearrangement links TRBV2 to TRBJ1-2; 7 nucleotides match TRBD1. Germline CDR1 reads SNHLY; CDR2 reads FYNNEI. CDR3 length: 13 residues. V dropped 4 bases and J dropped 7; count of bases not matched to a gene: 6.

The gene calls are TRBV19 and TRBJ2-7; 11 bases line up with TRBD2. Germline CDR1 reads LNHDA; CDR2 reads SQIVND (reference sequence). Losses at the gene ends were 4 bases for V and 2 bases for J; bases not matched to a gene: 4. This CDR3 comprises 15 residues. In DNA, the CDR3 is TGTGCCAGTAGTACTACTAGCGGGAGTACCTACGAGCAGTACTTC. Encoded protein: CASSTTSGSTYEQYF.